This T cell receptor (beta chain) was profiled in a study of blood T cell repertoires in COVID-19. Study at large: The cDNA or gDNA used as material had been derived from T cells, B-cell-depleted T cells, or PBMCs.

V dropped 3 bases and J dropped 7 bases, with 4 bases sitting between them. The CDR3 runs to 12 residues. Germline lookup yields CDR1 MDHEN and CDR2 SYDVKM. This clone was seen more than once but under ten times. This table comes from immunoSEQ multiplex PCR, and its TCRdb copy is limited to in-frame clones, with some not included. Seen here are 150,000 to 200,000 clones, over 75% observed once, and the top ten hold approximately 10%. Assignment of participants to cohorts was predicated upon participant-reported clinical history. The chain has TRBV28 and TRBJ1-6; D is unresolved. Sequences were obtained from PBMCs or T cells enriched from blood (not recorded which). The receptor was derived from a man aged 50 to 60 who had recovered from COVID-19. The CDR3 protein is CASSFRNSPLHF. In DNA form, the CDR3 reads TGTGCCAGCAGTTTTCGGAATTCACCCCTCCACTTT.